This T cell receptor beta chain was observed in a study of T cells expressing NK-cell markers. Study in general: CD3+CD56+NKG2C+, CD3+CD56+NKG2C- and CD3+CD56-NKG2C+ T cells, once sorted, supplied the TCR beta repertoires.

For each CDR3 protein, TCRdb gives one entry from its re-call of the 5' RACE reads, without DNA. The sample has approximately 440,000 distinct CDR3 sequences. Germline CDR1 is MNHEY and CDR2 is SVGAGI. This CDR3 has 15 residues. Sequences were obtained from blood T cells: a sorted CD56 or NKG2C T cell subset, CD4+ or CD8+ T cells, or bulk PBMC T cells (not recorded which). J is TRBJ1-4 and V is TRBV6-5; no DNA is available, so the TRBD1 call from TCRdb remains unchecked. The source is a woman between 50 and 59 years old in good health. CDR3 in amino acids: CASIRGIFANEKLFF.